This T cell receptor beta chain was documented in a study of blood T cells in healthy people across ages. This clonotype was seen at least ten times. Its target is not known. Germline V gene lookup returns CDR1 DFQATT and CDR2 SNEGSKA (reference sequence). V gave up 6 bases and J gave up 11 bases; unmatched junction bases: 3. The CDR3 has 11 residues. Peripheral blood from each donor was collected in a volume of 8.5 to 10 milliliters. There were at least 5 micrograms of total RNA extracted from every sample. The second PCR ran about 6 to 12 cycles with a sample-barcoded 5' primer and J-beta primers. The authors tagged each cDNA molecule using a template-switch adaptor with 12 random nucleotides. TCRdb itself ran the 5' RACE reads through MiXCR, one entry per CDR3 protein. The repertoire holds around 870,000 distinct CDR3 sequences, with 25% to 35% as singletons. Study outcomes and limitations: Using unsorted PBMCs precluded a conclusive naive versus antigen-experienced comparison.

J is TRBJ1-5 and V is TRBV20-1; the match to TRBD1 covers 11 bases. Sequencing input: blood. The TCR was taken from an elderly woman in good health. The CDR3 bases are TGCAGTGCCGGGGACAGGGGGGCCCAGCATTTT. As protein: CSAGDRGAQHF.